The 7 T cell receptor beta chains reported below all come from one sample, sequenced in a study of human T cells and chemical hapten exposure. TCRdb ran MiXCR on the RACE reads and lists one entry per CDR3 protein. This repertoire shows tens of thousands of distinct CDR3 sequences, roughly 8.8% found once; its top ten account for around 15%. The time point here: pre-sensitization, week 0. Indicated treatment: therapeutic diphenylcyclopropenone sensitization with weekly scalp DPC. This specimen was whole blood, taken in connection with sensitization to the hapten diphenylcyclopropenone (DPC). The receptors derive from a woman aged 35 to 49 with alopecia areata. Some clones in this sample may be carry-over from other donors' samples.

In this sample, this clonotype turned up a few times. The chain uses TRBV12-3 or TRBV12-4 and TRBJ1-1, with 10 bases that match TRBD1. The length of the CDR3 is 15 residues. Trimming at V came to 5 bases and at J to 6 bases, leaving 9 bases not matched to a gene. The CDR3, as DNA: TGTGCCAGCAGTACCGACAGGGGGCGGTTCCCTGAAGCTTTCTTT. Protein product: CASSTDRGRFPEAFF.

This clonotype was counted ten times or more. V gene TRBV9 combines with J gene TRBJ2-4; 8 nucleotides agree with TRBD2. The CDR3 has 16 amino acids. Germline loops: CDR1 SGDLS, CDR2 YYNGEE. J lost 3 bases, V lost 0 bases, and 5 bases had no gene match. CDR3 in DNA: TGTGCCAGCAGCGTAGCGGGAGGGGGTGGCAAAAACATTCAGTACTTC. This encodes CASSVAGGGGKNIQYF. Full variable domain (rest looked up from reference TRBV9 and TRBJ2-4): DSGVTQTPKHLITATGQRVTLRCSPRSGDLSVYWYQQSLDQGLQFLIQYYNGEERAKGNILERFSAQQFPDLHSELNLSSLELGDSALYFCASSVAGGGGKNIQYFGAGTRLSVL.

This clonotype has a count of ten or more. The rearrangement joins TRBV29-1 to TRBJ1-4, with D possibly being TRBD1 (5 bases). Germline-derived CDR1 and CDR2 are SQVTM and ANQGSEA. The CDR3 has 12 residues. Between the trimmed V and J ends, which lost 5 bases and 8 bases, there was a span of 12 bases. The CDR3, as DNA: TGCAGCGTTTCCGGGACTCGGGAAAAACTGTTTTTT. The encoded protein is CSVSGTREKLFF.

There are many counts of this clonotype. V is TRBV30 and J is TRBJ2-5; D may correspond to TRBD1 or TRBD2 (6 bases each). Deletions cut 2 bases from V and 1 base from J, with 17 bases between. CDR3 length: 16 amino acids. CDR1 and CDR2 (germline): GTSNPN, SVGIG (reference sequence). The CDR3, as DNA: TGTGCCTGGAGTAAGAGGTGGGGGGCCCTCCAAGAGACCCAGTACTTC. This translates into CAWSKRWGALQETQYF.

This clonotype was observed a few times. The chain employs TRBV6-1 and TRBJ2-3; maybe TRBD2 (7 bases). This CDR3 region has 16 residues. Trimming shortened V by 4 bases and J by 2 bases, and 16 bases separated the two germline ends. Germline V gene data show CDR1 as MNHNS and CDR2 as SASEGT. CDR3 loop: CASSARGGGPTDTQYF. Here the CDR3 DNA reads TGTGCCAGCAGTGCCCGGGGCGGGGGCCCCACAGATACGCAGTATTTT.

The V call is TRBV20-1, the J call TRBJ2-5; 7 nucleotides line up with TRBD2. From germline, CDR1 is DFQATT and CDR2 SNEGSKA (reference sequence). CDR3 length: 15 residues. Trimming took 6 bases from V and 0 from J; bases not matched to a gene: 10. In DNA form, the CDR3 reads TGCAGTGCCCGTTTCGGCGGGGGAAACCAAGAGACCCAGTACTTC. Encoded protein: CSARFGGGNQETQYF.

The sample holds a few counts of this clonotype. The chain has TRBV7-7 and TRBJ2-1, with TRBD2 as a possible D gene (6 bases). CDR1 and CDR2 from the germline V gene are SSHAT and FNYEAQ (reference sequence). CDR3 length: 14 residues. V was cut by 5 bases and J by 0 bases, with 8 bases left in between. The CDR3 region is CASSPEGSYNEQFF. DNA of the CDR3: TGTGCCAGCAGCCCGGAGGGCTCCTACAATGAGCAGTTCTTC.